Listed below are T cell receptor beta chains from one sample, sequenced in a study of tumor-infiltrating lymphocytes in glioblastoma multiforme. TCRdb redid the calling of the multiplex PCR reads with MiXCR, one entry per CDR3 protein. The table shows roughly 9,100 distinct CDR3 sequences, with 65% to 80% occurring only once. Source material: brain tumor tissue. Receptor source: a male donor with glioblastoma. CDR3s include the opening cysteine and the closing phenylalanine or tryptophan. A D gene is named only where the DNA matches it firmly. Some rows have no size entry. The others give once, few or many, or a class for an expanded clone.

J gene | V gene | clone size | D gene | CDR3 protein | CDR3 DNA
TRBJ1-5 | TRBV24-1 | many | . | CATSDSGQPQHF | TGTGCCACCAGTGACTCCGGGCAGCCCCAGCATTTT
TRBJ2-3 | TRBV11-2 | . | . | CASSLVSAVTDTQYF | TGTGCCAGCAGCTTAGTCTCAGCAGTCACAGATACGCAGTATTTT
TRBJ1-5 | TRBV11-1 | . | . | CASSPWGDQPRHF | TGTGCCAGCAGCCCATGGGGCGATCAGCCCCGGCATTTT
TRBJ1-2 | TRBV6-1 | . | . | CASSVQLRNYGYTF | TGTGCCAGCAGTGTACAGCTTCGAAACTATGGCTACACCTTC
TRBJ1-1 | TRBV11-2 | . | TRBD1 | CASSRNNRGSSAFF | TGTGCCAGCAGCCGGAACAACAGGGGGAGTTCTGCTTTCTTT
TRBJ2-1 | TRBV20-1 | . | . | CNARDESGLFQQFF | TGCAATGCTAGAGATGAGTCAGGGCTGTTTCAGCAGTTCTTC
TRBJ2-5 | TRBV12-3/TRBV12-4 | many | . | CASSFPEGETQYF | TGTGCCAGCAGTTTTCCCGAAGGGGAGACCCAGTACTTC
TRBJ2-1 | TRBV20-1 | . | TRBD2 | CSDSRPGLAGIIEQFF | TGCAGTGATAGTCGACCGGGACTAGCGGGAATCATTGAGCAGTTCTTC
TRBJ2-7 | TRBV6-6 | . | TRBD2 | CASSHLAEGAYEQYF | TGTGCCAGCAGTCACCTAGCGGAAGGGGCCTACGAGCAGTACTTC
TRBJ2-5 | TRBV4-1 | . | . | CASSQIHSLDQYF | TGCGCCAGCAGCCAAATACATAGTTTGGACCAGTACTTC
TRBJ2-5 | TRBV29-1 | . | . | CSVVGASRYETKYF | TGCAGCGTTGTGGGGGCGAGCCGTTATGAGACCAAATACTTC
TRBJ2-2 | TRBV11-2 | . | TRBD2 | CANTPSSGQGLAVNTGELFF | TGTGCCAACACCCCCTCATCAGGCCAAGGGCTAGCGGTAAACACCGGGGAGCTGTTTTTT
TRBJ1-2 | TRBV11-3 | . | . | CASSSGGLLDGYTF | TGTGCCAGCAGCTCAGGAGGGCTCCTCGACGGCTACACCTTC
TRBJ1-6 | TRBV4-1 | . | TRBD1 | CANSLGLQDRGSPLHF | TGCGCCAACAGCCTAGGACTCCAGGACAGGGGGTCACCCCTCCACTTT
TRBJ2-2 | TRBV11-2 | . | TRBD1 | CGSSLVQGHTGELFF | TGTGGCAGCAGCTTAGTACAGGGGCACACCGGGGAGCTGTTTTTT
TRBJ2-5 | TRBV11-2 | . | . | CASSFGGETQYF | TGTGCCAGCAGCTTCGGGGGTGAGACCCAGTACTTC
TRBJ2-2 | TRBV20-1 | . | TRBD1 | CSALQGAWTGELFF | TGCAGTGCTCTGCAGGGGGCTTGGACCGGGGAGCTGTTTTTT
TRBJ2-1 | TRBV29-1 | few | . | CSVETYNEQFF | TGCAGCGTCGAGACCTACAATGAGCAGTTCTTC
TRBJ2-7 | TRBV11-2 | many | . | CASSQLTGHSYEQYF | TGTGCCAGCAGCCAGCTAACGGGACACTCTTACGAGCAGTACTTC
TRBJ2-1 | TRBV11-2 | . | TRBD2 | CTSILDFPPSPGGGDEQFF | TGTACTAGCATCTTAGATTTCCCCCCCTCTCCGGGAGGTGGGGATGAGCAGTTCTTC
TRBJ2-7 | TRBV10-3 | . | TRBD2 | CDISGRVGGYEQYF | TGTGACATCAGTGGGAGGGTTGGGGGTTACGAGCAGTACTTC
TRBJ2-3 | TRBV5-1 | many | . | CASSRASDTQYF | TGCGCCAGCAGCCGGGCCTCAGATACGCAGTATTTT
TRBJ2-1 | TRBV7-9 | many | . | CASSLVPVHNEQFF | TGTGCCAGCAGCTTAGTTCCAGTTCACAATGAGCAGTTCTTC
TRBJ2-1 | TRBV7-8 | . | . | CASSLALEYNEQFF | TGTGCCAGCAGCTTAGCCCTAGAGTACAATGAGCAGTTCTTC
TRBJ2-3 | TRBV29-1 | . | TRBD2 | CSAVVGAGGADTQYF | TGCAGCGCCGTCGTTGGAGCGGGAGGAGCAGATACGCAGTATTTT
TRBJ1-1 | TRBV5-1 | . | . | CASAQQEINPNTKAFF | TGCGCCAGCGCACAACAGGAAATCAACCCGAACACTAAAGCTTTCTTT
TRBJ1-1 | TRBV6-2/TRBV6-3 | medium-sized | . | CASSYEEGRGAFF | TGTGCCAGCAGTTACGAAGAGGGTCGAGGAGCTTTCTTT
TRBJ2-1 | TRBV30 | few | TRBD2 | CAWSGGGSTYNEQLF | TGTGCCTGGAGTGGGGGGGGGAGCACTTACAATGAGCAGCTCTTC
TRBJ1-6 | TRBV20-1 | . | . | CRARGQGSVNSPLHF | TGCAGAGCTAGAGGGCAGGGTTCCGTGAATTCACCCCTCCATTTT
TRBJ2-1 | TRBV11-3 | . | . | CASSSRGSSSYNEQFF | TGTGCCAGCAGCTCCCGGGGGTCGAGCTCCTACAATGAGCAGTTCTTC
TRBJ1-2 | TRBV24-1 | many | TRBD1 | CATSDLDRDGGYGYTF | TGTGCCACCAGTGACCTGGACAGGGACGGTGGATATGGCTACACCTTC
TRBJ2-7 | TRBV11-2 | . | TRBD2 | CASSLEASGEQYF | TGTGCCAGCAGCTTAGAGGCTAGCGGGGAGCAGTACTTC
TRBJ2-4 | TRBV14 | . | . | CASSQAGHLAKDIQYF | TGTGCCAGCAGCCAAGCGGGACATCTAGCCAAAGACATTCAGTACTTC
TRBJ2-2 | TRBV11-2 | . | . | CASSFGVLVDTGELFF | TGTGCCAGCAGCTTCGGAGTATTGGTAGACACCGGGGAGCTGTTTTTT
TRBJ2-5 | TRBV29-1 | . | . | CSVDEHNSHQETQYF | TGCAGCGTTGACGAGCACAACAGCCACCAAGAGACCCAGTACTTC
TRBJ1-4 | TRBV4-3 | once | . | CAGSHSTASNEKLFF | TGCGCCGGCAGCCATTCAACAGCGAGTAATGAAAAACTGTTTTTT
TRBJ2-3 | TRBV6-2/TRBV6-3 | . | . | CASSLGLRVTDTQYF | TGTGCCAGCAGTTTGGGGTTGAGGGTCACAGATACGCAGTATTTT
TRBJ2-1 | TRBV12-5 | . | TRBD2 | CASGGTSGGGYNEQFF | TGTGCTAGTGGGGGGACTAGCGGGGGTGGGTACAATGAGCAGTTCTTC
TRBJ1-1 | TRBV4-1 | . | . | CAGSRGKSTEAFF | TGCGCCGGCAGCCGCGGAAAGTCCACTGAAGCTTTCTTT
TRBJ2-1 | TRBV20-1 | . | . | CSASRPRLSGMNEQFF | TGCAGTGCTAGTCGACCGAGACTATCTGGAATGAATGAGCAGTTCTTC
TRBJ1-2 | TRBV6-5 | . | . | CASSYSADSFKGYTF | TGTGCCAGCAGTTACTCAGCCGACAGCTTCAAAGGCTACACCTTC
TRBJ2-1 | TRBV5-1 | . | . | CASSLGAGAYNEQFF | TGCGCCAGCAGCTTGGGGGCAGGGGCCTACAATGAGCAGTTCTTC
TRBJ2-7 | TRBV20-1 | . | TRBD1 | CSARGTGGLSYEQYF | TGCAGTGCTAGAGGAACAGGGGGCCTGTCCTACGAGCAGTACTTC
TRBJ2-5 | TRBV29-1 | . | . | CNVEEHSRHQETQYF | TGCAACGTTGAGGAGCACAGTCGCCACCAAGAGACCCAGTACTTC
TRBJ2-7 | TRBV6-1 | . | . | CASSQDKGLEQYF | TGCGCCAGCAGTCAAGACAAGGGGCTCGAGCAGTACTTC
TRBJ2-2 | TRBV11-2 | . | TRBD2 | CASTPSFGQGLAVNTGKLFF | TGTGCCAGCACCCCTTCATTCGGCCAAGGGCTAGCGGTAAACACCGGGAAGCTATTTTTT
TRBJ1-2 | TRBV5-5 | once | . | CPSSSGHHYGYTF | TGTCCTAGCAGCTCGGGACACCACTATGGCTACACCTTC
TRBJ2-3 | TRBV20-1 | . | TRBD2 | CSACRPGLAGGPSSTDTRYF | TGCAGTGCTTGTCGCCCCGGACTAGCGGGAGGGCCGAGTAGCACCGATACGCGGTATTTT
TRBJ2-7 | TRBV11-2 | . | . | CASSLEVGRAYEQYF | TGTGCCAGCAGCTTAGAGGTTGGCAGGGCGTACGAGCAGTACTTC
TRBJ2-7 | TRBV6-5 | . | TRBD2 | CASSYEERAGGAQYF | TGTGCCAGCAGTTACGAGGAAAGGGCGGGAGGGGCGCAGTACTTC
TRBJ2-7 | TRBV11-2 | few | . | CASGGYEQYF | TGTGCCAGCGGGGGTTACGAGCAGTACTTC
TRBJ2-7 | TRBV6-1 | once | . | CTSFLDGGHSYEQYF | TGTACCAGCTTCCTAGATGGGGGGCACTCCTACGAGCAGTACTTC
TRBJ1-1 | TRBV12-3/TRBV12-4 | . | . | CASSFRGFEAFF | TGTGCCAGCAGTTTTCGGGGTTTTGAAGCTTTCTTT
TRBJ2-5 | TRBV20-1 | medium-sized | TRBD2 | CSARALLAGGGWGQETQYF | TGCAGTGCTAGAGCGCTACTAGCGGGAGGTGGATGGGGCCAAGAGACCCAGTACTTC
TRBJ1-1 | TRBV10-3 | once | . | CAISGQSEAVF | TGTGCCATCAGTGGACAATCTGAAGCTGTCTTC
TRBJ1-3 | TRBV11-2 | . | . | CAGSQCRELNTIYF | TGTGCCGGCAGCCAATGCAGGGAGCTGAACACCATATATTTT
TRBJ1-1 | TRBV12-3/TRBV12-4 | . | TRBD1 | CASSPTGKVLVAEAFF | TGTGCCAGCAGTCCGACAGGGAAGGTTTTGGTCGCTGAAGCTTTCTTT
TRBJ2-1 | TRBV11-2 | once | TRBD2 | CASNYGASGLNEQFF | TGTGCCAGCAACTATGGGGCTAGCGGGTTAAATGAACAGTTCTTC